This TCR beta chain was found in a study of blood T cell repertoires in COVID-19. V was clipped by 5 bases and J by 7 bases; unmatched bases: 6. This CDR3 comprises 14 residues. From germline, CDR1 is MNHEY and CDR2 SVGAGI. The method was immunoSEQ multiplex PCR; TCRdb's version includes in-frame clones alone and lacks a portion of them. Among 55,000 to 65,000 clones listed, around 83% were seen once. The TCR comes from a woman aged 55-69 years with acute or convalescent COVID-19. Sequencing input: peripheral blood. The J gene is TRBJ1-1, the V gene TRBV6-5, with 11 nucleotides matching TRBD1. The CDR3 region is CASSPDRGLSEAFF. The CDR3 nucleotides are TGTGCCAGCAGTCCGGACAGGGGGCTAAGTGAAGCTTTCTTT.